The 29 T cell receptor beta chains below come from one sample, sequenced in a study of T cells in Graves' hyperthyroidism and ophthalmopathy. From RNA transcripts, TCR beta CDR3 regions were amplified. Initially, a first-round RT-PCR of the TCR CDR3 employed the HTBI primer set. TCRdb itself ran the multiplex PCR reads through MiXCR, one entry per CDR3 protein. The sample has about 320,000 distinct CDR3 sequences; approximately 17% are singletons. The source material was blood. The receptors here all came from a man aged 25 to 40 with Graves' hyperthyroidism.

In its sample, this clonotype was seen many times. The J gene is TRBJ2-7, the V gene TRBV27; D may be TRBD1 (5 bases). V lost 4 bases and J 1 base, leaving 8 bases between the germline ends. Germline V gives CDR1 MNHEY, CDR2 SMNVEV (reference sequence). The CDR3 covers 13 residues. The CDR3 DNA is TGTGCCAGCAGTTACAGGTGGTCCTACGAGCAGTACTTC. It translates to CASSYRWSYEQYF.

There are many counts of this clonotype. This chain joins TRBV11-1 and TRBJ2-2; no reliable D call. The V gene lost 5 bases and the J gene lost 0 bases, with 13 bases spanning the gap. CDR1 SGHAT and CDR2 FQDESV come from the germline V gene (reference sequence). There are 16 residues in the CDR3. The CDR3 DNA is TGTGCCAGCAGCCCCCGGGTCAGCGCGAACACCGGGGAGCTGTTTTTT. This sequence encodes CASSPRVSANTGELFF.

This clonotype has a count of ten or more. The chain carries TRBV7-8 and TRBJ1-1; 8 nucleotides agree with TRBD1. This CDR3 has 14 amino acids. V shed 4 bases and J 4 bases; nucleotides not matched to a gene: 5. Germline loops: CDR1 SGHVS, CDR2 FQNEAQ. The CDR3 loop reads CASSSDRGGTEAFF. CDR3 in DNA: TGTGCCAGCAGCTCCGACAGGGGCGGCACTGAAGCTTTCTTT. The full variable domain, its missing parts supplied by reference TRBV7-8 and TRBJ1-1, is GAGVSQSPRYKVAKRGQDVALRCDPISGHVSLFWYQQALGQGPEFLTYFQNEAQLDKSGLPSDRFFAERPEGSVSTLKIQRTQQEDSAVYLCASSSDRGGTEAFFGQGTRLTVV.

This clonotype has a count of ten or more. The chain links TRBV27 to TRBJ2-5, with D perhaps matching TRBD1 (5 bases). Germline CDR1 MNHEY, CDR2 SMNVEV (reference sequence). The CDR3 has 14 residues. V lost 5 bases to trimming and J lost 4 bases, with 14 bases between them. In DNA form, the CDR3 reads TGTGCCAGCAGTCTCTCAGGGAACGCAGAGACCCAGTACTTC. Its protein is CASSLSGNAETQYF.

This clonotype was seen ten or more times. CDR3 sequence reads: CATQQTTEQFF. CDR3 coding DNA: TGTGCCACCCAACAGACCACTGAGCAGTTCTTC. The gene calls are TRBV3-1 and TRBJ2-1; no clear D gene. The CDR3 consists of 11 residues. Trimming took 10 bases from V and 9 from J, leaving 13 bases between them. The germline V gene has CDR1 LGHDT and CDR2 YNNKEL (reference sequence).

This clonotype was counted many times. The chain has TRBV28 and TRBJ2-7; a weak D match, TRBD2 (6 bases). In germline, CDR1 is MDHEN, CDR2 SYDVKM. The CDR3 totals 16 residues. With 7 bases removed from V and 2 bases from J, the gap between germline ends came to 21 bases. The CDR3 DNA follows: TGTGCCAGCACCTCTCTGGGGGGACCATATACCTACGAGCAGTACTTC. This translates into CASTSLGGPYTYEQYF.

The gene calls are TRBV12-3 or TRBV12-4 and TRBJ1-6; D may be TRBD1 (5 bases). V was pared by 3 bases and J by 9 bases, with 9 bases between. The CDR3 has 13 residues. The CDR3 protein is CASSFLGVSPLHF. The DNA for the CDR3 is TGTGCCAGCAGTTTCCTGGGGGTTTCACCCCTCCACTTT.

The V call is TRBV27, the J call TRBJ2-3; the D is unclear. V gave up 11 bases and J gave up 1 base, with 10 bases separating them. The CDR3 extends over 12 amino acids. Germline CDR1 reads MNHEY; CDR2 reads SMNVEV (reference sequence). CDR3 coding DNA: TGTGCCCACGGGTGCGGCACAGATACGCAGTATTTT. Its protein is CAHGCGTDTQYF.

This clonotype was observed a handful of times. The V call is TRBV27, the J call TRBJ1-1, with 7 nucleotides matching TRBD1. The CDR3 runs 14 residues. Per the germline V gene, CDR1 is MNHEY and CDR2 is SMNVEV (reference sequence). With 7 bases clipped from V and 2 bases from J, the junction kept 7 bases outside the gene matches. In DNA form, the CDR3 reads TGTGCCAGCACCAGGGGGGATTTAAACACTGAAGCTTTCTTT. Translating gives CASTRGDLNTEAFF.

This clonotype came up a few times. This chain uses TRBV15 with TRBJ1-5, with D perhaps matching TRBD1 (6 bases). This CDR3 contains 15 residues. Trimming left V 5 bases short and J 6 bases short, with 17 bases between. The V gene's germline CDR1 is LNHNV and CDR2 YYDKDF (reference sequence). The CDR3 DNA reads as TGTGCCACCAGCGGGGGGGCTCGGGACGGTCAGCCCCAGCATTTT. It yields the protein CATSGGARDGQPQHF.

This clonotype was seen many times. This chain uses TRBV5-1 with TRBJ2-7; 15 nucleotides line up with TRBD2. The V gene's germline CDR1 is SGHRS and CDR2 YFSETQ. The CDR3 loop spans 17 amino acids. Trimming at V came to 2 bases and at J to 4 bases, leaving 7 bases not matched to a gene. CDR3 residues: CASSFRTSGRAGYEQYF. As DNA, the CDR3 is TGCGCCAGCAGCTTTCGGACTAGCGGGAGGGCGGGGTACGAGCAGTACTTC.

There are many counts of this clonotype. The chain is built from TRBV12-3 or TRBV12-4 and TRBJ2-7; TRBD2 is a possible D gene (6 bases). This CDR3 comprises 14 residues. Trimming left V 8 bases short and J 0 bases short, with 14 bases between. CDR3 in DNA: TGTGCCAGCCGCCTTGGAGGGCACTCCTACGAGCAGTACTTC. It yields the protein CASRLGGHSYEQYF.

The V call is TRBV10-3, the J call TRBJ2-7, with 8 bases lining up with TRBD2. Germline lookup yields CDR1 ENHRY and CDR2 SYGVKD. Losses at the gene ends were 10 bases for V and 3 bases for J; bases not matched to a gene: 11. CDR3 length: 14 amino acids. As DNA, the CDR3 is TGTGCCACCCAGGGACTAGAGACTATCTACGAGCAGTACTTC. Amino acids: CATQGLETIYEQYF.

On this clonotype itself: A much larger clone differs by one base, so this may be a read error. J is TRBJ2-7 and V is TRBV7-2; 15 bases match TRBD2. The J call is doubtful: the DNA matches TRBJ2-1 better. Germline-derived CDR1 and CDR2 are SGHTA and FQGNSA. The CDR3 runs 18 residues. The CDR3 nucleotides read TGTGCCAGCAGCCAAGCCCCCGGGACTAGCGGGAGGATGAACGAGCAGTTCTTC. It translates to CASSQAPGTSGRMNEQFF.

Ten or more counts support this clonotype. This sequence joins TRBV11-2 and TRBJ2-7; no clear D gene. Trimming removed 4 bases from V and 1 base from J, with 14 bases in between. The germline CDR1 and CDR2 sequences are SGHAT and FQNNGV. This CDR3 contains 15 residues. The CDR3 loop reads CASSSSGSISYEQYF. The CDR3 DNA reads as TGTGCCAGCAGCTCTTCCGGGTCCATTTCCTACGAGCAGTACTTC.

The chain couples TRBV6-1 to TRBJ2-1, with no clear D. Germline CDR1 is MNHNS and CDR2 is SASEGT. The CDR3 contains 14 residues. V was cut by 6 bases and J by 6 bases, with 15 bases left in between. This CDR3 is CASSRGPGGNEQFF. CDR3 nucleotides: TGTGCCAGCAGCCGCGGTCCCGGTGGCAATGAGCAGTTCTTC.

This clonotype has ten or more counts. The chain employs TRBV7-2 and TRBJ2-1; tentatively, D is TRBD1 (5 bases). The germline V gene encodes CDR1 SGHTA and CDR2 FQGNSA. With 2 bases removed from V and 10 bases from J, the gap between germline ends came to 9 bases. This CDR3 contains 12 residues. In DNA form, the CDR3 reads TGTGCCAGCAGCTTAAGGGGTAGGGAGCAGTTCTTC. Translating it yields CASSLRGREQFF.

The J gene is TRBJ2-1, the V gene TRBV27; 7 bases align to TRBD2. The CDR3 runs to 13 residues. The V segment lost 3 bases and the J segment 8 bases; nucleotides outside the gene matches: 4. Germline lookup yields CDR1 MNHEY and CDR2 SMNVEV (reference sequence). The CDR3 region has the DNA TGTGCCAGCAGTTTCGGCGGGAGTGATGAGCAGTTCTTC. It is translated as CASSFGGSDEQFF.

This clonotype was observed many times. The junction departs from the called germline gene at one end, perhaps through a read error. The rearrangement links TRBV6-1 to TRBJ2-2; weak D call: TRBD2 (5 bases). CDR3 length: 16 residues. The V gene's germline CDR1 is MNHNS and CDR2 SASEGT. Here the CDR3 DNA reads TGTGCCAGCAGTACCCTTAGGGAGAAGAACATCGGGGAGCTGTTTTTT. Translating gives CASSTLREKNIGELFF.

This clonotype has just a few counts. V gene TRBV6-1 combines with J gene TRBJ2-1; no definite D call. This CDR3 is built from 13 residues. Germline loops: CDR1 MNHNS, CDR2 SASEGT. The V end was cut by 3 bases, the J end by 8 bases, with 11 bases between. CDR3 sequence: CASSDPHRDEQFF. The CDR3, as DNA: TGTGCCAGCAGTGACCCCCATCGCGATGAGCAGTTCTTC.

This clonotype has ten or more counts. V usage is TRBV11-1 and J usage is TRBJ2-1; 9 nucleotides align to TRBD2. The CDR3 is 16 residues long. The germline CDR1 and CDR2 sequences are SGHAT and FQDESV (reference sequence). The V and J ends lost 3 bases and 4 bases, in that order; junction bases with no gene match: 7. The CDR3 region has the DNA TGTGCCAGCAGCTTGTTCCAAGCGGGGGGATACAATGAGCAGTTCTTC. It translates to CASSLFQAGGYNEQFF.

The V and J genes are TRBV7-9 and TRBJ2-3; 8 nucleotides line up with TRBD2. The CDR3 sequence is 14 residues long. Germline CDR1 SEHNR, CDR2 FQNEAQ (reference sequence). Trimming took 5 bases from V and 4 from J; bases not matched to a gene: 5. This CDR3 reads CASSPRGGPDTQYF. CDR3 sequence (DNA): TGTGCCAGCAGCCCCCGGGGGGGCCCAGATACGCAGTATTTT. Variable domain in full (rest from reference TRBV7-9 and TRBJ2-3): DTGVSQNPRHKITKRGQNVTFRCDPISEHNRLYWYRQTLGQGPEFLTYFQNEAQLEKSRLLSDRFSAERPKGSFSTLEIQRTEQGDSAMYLCASSPRGGPDTQYFGPGTRLTVL.

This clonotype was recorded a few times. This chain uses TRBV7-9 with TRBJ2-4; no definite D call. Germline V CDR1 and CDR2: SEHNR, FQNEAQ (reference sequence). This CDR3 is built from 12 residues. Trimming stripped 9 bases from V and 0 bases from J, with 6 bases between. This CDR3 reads CASGRAKNIQYF. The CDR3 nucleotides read TGTGCCAGTGGTCGAGCCAAAAACATTCAGTACTTC.

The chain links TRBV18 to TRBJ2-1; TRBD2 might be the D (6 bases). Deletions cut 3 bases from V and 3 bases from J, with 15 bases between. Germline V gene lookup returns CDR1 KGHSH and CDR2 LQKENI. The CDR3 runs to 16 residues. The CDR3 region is CASSPSGTPDYNEQFF. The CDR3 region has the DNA TGTGCCAGCTCACCGTCCGGGACTCCGGACTACAATGAGCAGTTCTTC.

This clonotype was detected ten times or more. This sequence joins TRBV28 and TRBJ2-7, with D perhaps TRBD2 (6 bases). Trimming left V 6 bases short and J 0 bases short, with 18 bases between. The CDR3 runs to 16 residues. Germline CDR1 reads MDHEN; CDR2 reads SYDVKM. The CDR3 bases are TGTGCCAGCAGCCCGGGGACTTTCTACTACTCCTACGAGCAGTACTTC. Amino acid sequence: CASSPGTFYYSYEQYF.

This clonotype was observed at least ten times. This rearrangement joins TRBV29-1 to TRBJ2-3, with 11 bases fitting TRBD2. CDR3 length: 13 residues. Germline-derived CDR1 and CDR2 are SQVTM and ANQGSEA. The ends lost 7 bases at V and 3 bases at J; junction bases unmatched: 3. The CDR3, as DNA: TGCAGCGCCGGGACTAGCGGAACAGATACGCAGTATTTT. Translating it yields CSAGTSGTDTQYF.

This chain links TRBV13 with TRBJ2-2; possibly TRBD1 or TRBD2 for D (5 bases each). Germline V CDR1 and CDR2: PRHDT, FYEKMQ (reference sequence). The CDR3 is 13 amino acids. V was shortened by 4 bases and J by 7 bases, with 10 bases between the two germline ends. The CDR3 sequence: CASSSQGVGELFF. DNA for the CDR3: TGTGCCAGCAGCTCCCAGGGAGTCGGGGAGCTGTTTTTT.

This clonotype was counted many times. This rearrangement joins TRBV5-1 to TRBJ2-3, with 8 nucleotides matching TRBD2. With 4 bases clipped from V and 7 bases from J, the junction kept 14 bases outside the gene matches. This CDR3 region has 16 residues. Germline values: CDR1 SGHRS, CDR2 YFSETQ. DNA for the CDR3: TGCGCCAGCAGCCCGGAGTCTAGCGGGTGGGGTCATACGCAGTATTTT. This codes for CASSPESSGWGHTQYF.

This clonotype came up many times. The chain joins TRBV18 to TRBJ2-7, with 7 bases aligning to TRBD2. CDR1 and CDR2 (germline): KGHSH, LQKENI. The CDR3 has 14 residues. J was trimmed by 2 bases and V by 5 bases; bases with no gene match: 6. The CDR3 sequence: CASSTKAGPYEQYF. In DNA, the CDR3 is TGTGCCAGCTCAACTAAAGCGGGACCCTACGAGCAGTACTTC.